This T cell receptor (beta chain) was documented in a study of blood T cell repertoires in COVID-19 (dated by TCRdb to 2019 to 2021). For context, the study as a whole: Collaborator samples came from the United States, Italy and Spain and covered acute and convalescent phases of COVID-19. The repertoires were made available in a free public database intended to serve as a resource for research on the immune response to SARS-CoV-2. Samples were obtained from the ongoing ImmuneRACE study (first 160 participants) and from 1,200 or so subjects provided by 6 global collaborators. HLA class I and class II types, where available, came from metadata supplied by the sample provider rather than from assay-based typing. The material from the prospective study consisted of cDNA or gDNA derived from T cells, B-cell-depleted T cells, or PBMCs. Subjects who had been exposed to COVID-19, were actively infected with it, or had recovered from it provided the deeply sampled blood TCRbeta repertoires that made up the dataset. A de-identified subject ID, COVID-19 status, age in years and sex were almost always included in the sample metadata. What the research found in general, with its limitations: The quantity of clinical and demographic metadata differed by source and by participant and was supplied without curation.

The immunoSEQ Assay, a bias-controlled multiplex PCR, was used to amplify TCRbeta CDR3 regions from genomic DNA. The paper's processing steps were these. Within the assay, amplification of reference gene primers was used to estimate how many nucleated cells each sample contained. To quantify the absolute abundance of each unique TCRbeta CDR3 rearrangement, sequence reads were collapsed and filtered. Productive Simpson clonality was computed per sample as the square root of Simpson's diversity index over productive rearrangements. Here the immuneACCESS table is served through TCRdb, limited to in-frame sequences with V and J called. Missing clones are a known gap in these copies; in checked studies unresolved V genes cover under half, and the rest lacks a known reason. V and J calls and clone size are as listed in that table; D and trimming were resolved from the DNA. The sample records 49,000 or so clones, around 90% of which are singletons. The ten largest clonotypes hold less than 8.5% of the sample.

As to this clone: Its specific antigen is unknown. Within one base of it there is no much larger clone, and no base qualities were kept.

Measured from the cysteine to the phenylalanine, the CDR3 is 13 residues long. Just the 39-base CDR3 DNA is kept, in frame starting at base 1. The germline V gene sets CDR1 to MGHRA and CDR2 to YSYEKL. The trim is 0 bases for V and 5 bases for J, with a gap of 6 bases between the germline ends. Collaborating institutions collected whole blood in K2EDTA tubes following their own protocols. For TCRbeta analysis, collaborator samples were shipped as frozen whole blood, as isolated PBMCs, or as DNA extracted from either sample type. This TCR came from a middle-aged man with acute or convalescent COVID-19. Sequencing input: peripheral blood. The chain links TRBV4-1 with TRBJ2-3; a confident D gene designation cannot be given. The DNA sequence is TGCGCCAGCAGCCAAGAGACGGGAGATACGCAGTATTTT. Protein translation: CASSQETGDTQYF.